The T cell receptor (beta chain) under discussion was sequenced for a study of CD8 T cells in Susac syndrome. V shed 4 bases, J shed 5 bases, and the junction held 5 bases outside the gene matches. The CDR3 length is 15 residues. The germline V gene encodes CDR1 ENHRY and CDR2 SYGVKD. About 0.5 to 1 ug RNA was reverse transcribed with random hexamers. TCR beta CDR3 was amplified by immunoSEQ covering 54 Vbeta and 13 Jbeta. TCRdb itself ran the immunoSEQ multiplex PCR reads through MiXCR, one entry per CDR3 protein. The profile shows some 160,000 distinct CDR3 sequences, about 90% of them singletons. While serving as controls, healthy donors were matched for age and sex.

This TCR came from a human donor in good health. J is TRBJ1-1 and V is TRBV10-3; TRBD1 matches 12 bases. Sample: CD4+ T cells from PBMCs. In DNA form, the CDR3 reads TGTGCCATCAGTGGGGGGGACAGGGGGCGGACTGAAGCTTTCTTT. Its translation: CAISGGDRGRTEAFF.